The rows below give T cell receptor beta chains drawn from one sample of a study of CD8+ T cells in alopecia areata. The assay was immunoSEQ multiplex PCR, and TCRdb's table has in-frame clones only and misses some. The table has tens of thousands of clones, about 40% seen once; the top ten hold just over 50%. The sequenced sample consisted of NKG2D-low CD8+ T cells sorted from blood. These receptors originate from a human donor with alopecia areata. Each CDR3 is given with its conserved first and last residue. D genes are given only for firm matches. A row's size may be missing; if present it is once, few, many or a size class.

clone_size,j_call,v_call,d_call,cdr3_nt,cdr3_aa
few,TRBJ2-3,TRBV30,-,TGTGCCTGGGATGGCAGCACAGATACGCAGTATTTT,CAWDGSTDTQYF
-,TRBJ2-3,TRBV29-1,TRBD2,TGCAGCGTTGTCCCTGGGACTAGCGGAAACACAGATACGCAGTATTTT,CSVVPGTSGNTDTQYF
few,TRBJ2-1,TRBV5-1,-,TGCGCCAGCAGCTTCCGGACTCACTACAATGAGCAGTTCTTC,CASSFRTHYNEQFF
-,TRBJ2-4,TRBV7-8,TRBD2,TGTGCCAGCAGCTTCCTAGCCCCGCAAGCGGGGGAAGGGCCCAAAAACATTCAGTACTTC,CASSFLAPQAGEGPKNIQYF
-,TRBJ2-5,TRBV7-9,-,TGTGCCAGCAGCTTACTCGGGTGGCAGGATAAAGAGACCCAGTACTTC,CASSLLGWQDKETQYF
-,TRBJ1-5,TRBV7-9,-,TGTGCCAGCAGCTTGTCGGGCTCCGGGTCCCAGCATTTT,CASSLSGSGSQHF
-,TRBJ2-4,TRBV19,TRBD1,TGTGCCAGTAGTTACGGGGACAGGTCCAAAAACATTCAGTACTTC,CASSYGDRSKNIQYF
-,TRBJ2-7,TRBV2,TRBD2,TGTGCCAGCAGGGGAACCCCAGCGGGAGGGCCCCACGAGCAGTACTTC,CASRGTPAGGPHEQYF
-,TRBJ1-1,TRBV2,TRBD1,TGTGCCAGCAGTGAAGCGGGGGACAGATTGAACACTGAAGCTTTCTTT,CASSEAGDRLNTEAFF
-,TRBJ1-5,TRBV29-1,-,TGCAGCGTTGTCTGCGGGCAGCCCCAGCATTTT,CSVVCGQPQHF
few,TRBJ2-7,TRBV5-1,TRBD2,TGCGCCAGCAGCTTCCTAGCGGGGACCTACGAGCAGTACTTC,CASSFLAGTYEQYF
few,TRBJ2-1,TRBV2,TRBD1,TGTGCCAGCAGCTCCCCTCCGTTCAGTGTCTTGGGGACAGGGTACAATGAGCAGTTCTTC,CASSSPPFSVLGTGYNEQFF
once,TRBJ1-2,TRBV7-9,-,TGTGCCAGCAGCTTAGCGTATGAGGGAATGAACTATGGCTACACCTTC,CASSLAYEGMNYGYTF
-,TRBJ2-7,TRBV28,-,TGTGCCAGCCGCCCCCAGGAGGGCGGAGTCGAGCAGTACTTC,CASRPQEGGVEQYF
-,TRBJ2-7,TRBV11-1,TRBD1,TGTGCCAGCAGCTTAGGAGGGGGCGCCTACGAGCAGTACTTC,CASSLGGGAYEQYF
many,TRBJ1-2,TRBV7-8,-,TGTGCCAGCAGCTTAGGGGGTTCAACTAACTATGGCTACACCTTC,CASSLGGSTNYGYTF
-,TRBJ2-5,TRBV13,-,TGTGCCAGCAGCCCGAGCCGGCGAATGGGAGAGACCCAGTACTTC,CASSPSRRMGETQYF
-,TRBJ1-2,TRBV30,-,TGTGCCTGGAGGACGGAAGGGAATGGCTACACCTTC,CAWRTEGNGYTF
-,TRBJ2-4,TRBV10-3,-,TGTGCCATCAGGGGGGACCAGCACATTCAGTACTTC,CAIRGDQHIQYF
-,TRBJ1-2,TRBV5-1,TRBD1,TGCGCCAGCAGCTTGGGATACGGGACAGGGGATGGCTACACCTTC,CASSLGYGTGDGYTF
-,TRBJ2-1,TRBV6-5,TRBD2,TGTGCCAGCAGTTACCCGGGAGGGAATGAGCAGTTCTTC,CASSYPGGNEQFF
few,TRBJ2-7,TRBV15,TRBD1,TGTGCCGTCGGACAGGGAACCTACGAGCAGTACTTC,CAVGQGTYEQYF
-,TRBJ2-5,TRBV27,TRBD2,TGTGCCAGCTCGCCAAAGCGGGGACTCAAAGGGACCCAGTACTTC,CASSPKRGLKGTQYF
few,TRBJ2-1,TRBV7-9,-,TGTGCCAGCAGCTTAGAGCAGTATGAGCAGTTCTTC,CASSLEQYEQFF
-,TRBJ2-2,TRBV6-4,-,TGTGCCAGCAGTACCTCGACGACCGGGGAGCTGTTTTTT,CASSTSTTGELFF
few,TRBJ1-2,TRBV29-1,-,TGCAGCGTTGAGCCCCGATACAGGGTCTTCGGCTACACCTTC,CSVEPRYRVFGYTF
-,TRBJ1-2,TRBV29-1,TRBD1,TGCAGCGTTGACACCCAATTACAGGGGAGGGGATCTCTGAACTATGGCTACACCTTC,CSVDTQLQGRGSLNYGYTF
-,TRBJ2-1,TRBV27,TRBD2,TGTGCCAGCAGTCCAAGATCGGGACTAGCGGACTTGGCGAGCTCCTACAATGAGCAGTTCTTC,CASSPRSGLADLASSYNEQFF
-,TRBJ2-7,TRBV28,-,TGTGCCAGCAGTTTATCTGGGGGCGAGCAGTACTTC,CASSLSGGEQYF
few,TRBJ2-5,TRBV5-1,TRBD2,TGCGCCAGCAGCACGCTAGGCGGGAGGGTGGAGACCCAGTACTTC,CASSTLGGRVETQYF
-,TRBJ2-3,TRBV2,-,TGTGCCAGCACCTCCCGACACCTAAGCACAGATACGCAGTATTTT,CASTSRHLSTDTQYF
few,TRBJ2-7,TRBV28,TRBD2,TGTGCCAGCACGGGAGGTAGCTCCTACGAGCAGTACTTC,CASTGGSSYEQYF
-,TRBJ2-7,TRBV27,-,TGTGCCAGCAGTGCGGCGCCGGGACGGAAGGACGAGCAGTACTTC,CASSAAPGRKDEQYF
few,TRBJ1-5,TRBV10-3,TRBD1,TGTGCCATCAGTGCACACCAGGACAGGGGGACCTATCAGCCCCAGCATTTT,CAISAHQDRGTYQPQHF
-,TRBJ2-5,TRBV5-1,-,TGCGCCAGCAGACCGGGCTCATGGGAGACCCAGTACTTC,CASRPGSWETQYF
few,TRBJ1-1,TRBV14,-,TGTGCCAGCAGCCAAGATCTACGCGTAGGGGGACTTAGGAACACTGAAGCTTTCTTT,CASSQDLRVGGLRNTEAFF
-,TRBJ2-5,TRBV6-5,TRBD1,TGTGCCAGCAGCTATACCGGACAGGGGTTGGAGACCCAGTACTTC,CASSYTGQGLETQYF
few,TRBJ2-2,TRBV19,-,TGTGCCAGTAGTATCCCAATTGGCGTCGCCGGGGAGCTGTTTTTT,CASSIPIGVAGELFF
-,TRBJ1-1,TRBV6-7,-,TGTGCCAGCAGCCTTGATGGGGTGAACACTGAAGCTTTCTTT,CASSLDGVNTEAFF
few,TRBJ1-1,TRBV14,-,TGTGCCAGCAGCCAAACAGGGCACACTGAAGCTTTCTTT,CASSQTGHTEAFF
few,TRBJ2-5,TRBV7-9,-,TGTGCCAGCAGCTTAACCCCAGATAGTCAAGAGACCCAGTACTTC,CASSLTPDSQETQYF
medium-sized,TRBJ2-7,TRBV28,-,TGTGCCAGCAGTTTCGGAGCAGGGATGGCGAGGGCCTACGAGCAGTACTTC,CASSFGAGMARAYEQYF
-,TRBJ2-5,TRBV6-5,-,TGTGCCAGCGGGGGGGGGCGAACCCAAGAGACCCAGTACTTC,CASGGGRTQETQYF
-,TRBJ2-2,TRBV15,-,TGTGCCACCAGCGAAACAGGGCAAGGGGAGCTGTTTTTT,CATSETGQGELFF
few,TRBJ2-1,TRBV29-1,TRBD2,TGCAGCGTTGAAGAGCTAGCGGGAGGGCCGGGTGAGCAGTTCTTC,CSVEELAGGPGEQFF
-,TRBJ1-1,TRBV3-2,-,TGTGCCAGCAGCCTGGAAGCTTTCTTT,CASSLEAFF
-,TRBJ1-5,TRBV14,-,TGTGCCAGCAGCCCCTCGGGGGGTCAGCCCCAGCATTTT,CASSPSGGQPQHF